This TCR beta chain was sequenced during a study of PD-L1 blockade in urothelial cancer. Across the whole study: Patients had received 0 to 3 prior chemotherapy regimens. Tumor samples were found to contain a median of approximately 1,500 T cells.

The V gene lost 4 bases and the J gene lost 16 bases, with 19 bases spanning the gap. The length of the CDR3 is 13 residues. CDR1 MGHRA and CDR2 YSYEKL come from the germline V gene. Amplified housekeeping genes were used to quantify DNA from FFPE tumors. Profiled with immunoSEQ multiplex PCR; TCRdb holds only in-frame clones, not every one. The table includes 35,000 or so clones, more than 35% detected once. The clonotype originates from a man between 60 and 75 years old with urothelial cancer. Material: tumor tissue, obtained before atezolizumab (anti-PD-L1) treatment. The rearrangement links TRBV4-1 to TRBJ1-4; TRBD1 might be the D (6 bases). CDR3 amino acids: CASSRRRDTREFF. In DNA, the CDR3 is TGCGCCAGCAGCCGGCGACGGGACACTAGAGAGTTTTTT.